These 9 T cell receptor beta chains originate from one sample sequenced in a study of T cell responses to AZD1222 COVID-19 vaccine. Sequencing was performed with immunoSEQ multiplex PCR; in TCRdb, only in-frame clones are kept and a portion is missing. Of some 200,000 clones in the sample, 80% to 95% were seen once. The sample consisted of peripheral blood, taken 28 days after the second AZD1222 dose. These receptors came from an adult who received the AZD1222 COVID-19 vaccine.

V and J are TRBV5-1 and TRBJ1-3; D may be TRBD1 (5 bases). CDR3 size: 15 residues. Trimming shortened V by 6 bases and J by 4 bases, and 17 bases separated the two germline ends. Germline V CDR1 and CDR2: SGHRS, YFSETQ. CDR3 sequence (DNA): TGCGCCAGCACCACCACCGGGACGCGGGGAAACACCATATATTTT. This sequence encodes CASTTTGTRGNTIYF.

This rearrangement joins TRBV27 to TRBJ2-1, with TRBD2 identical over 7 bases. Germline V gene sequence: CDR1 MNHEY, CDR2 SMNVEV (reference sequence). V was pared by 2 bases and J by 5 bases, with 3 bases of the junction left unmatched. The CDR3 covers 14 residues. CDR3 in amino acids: CASSLAGAHNEQFF. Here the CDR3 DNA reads TGTGCCAGCAGTTTAGCGGGAGCCCACAATGAGCAGTTCTTC.

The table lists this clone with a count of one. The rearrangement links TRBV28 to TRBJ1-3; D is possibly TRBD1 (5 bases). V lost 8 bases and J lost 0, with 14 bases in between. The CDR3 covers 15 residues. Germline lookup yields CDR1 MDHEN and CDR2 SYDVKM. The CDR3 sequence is CASLRWGTSGNTIYF. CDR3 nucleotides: TGTGCCAGCCTCCGGTGGGGGACCTCTGGAAACACCATATATTTT.

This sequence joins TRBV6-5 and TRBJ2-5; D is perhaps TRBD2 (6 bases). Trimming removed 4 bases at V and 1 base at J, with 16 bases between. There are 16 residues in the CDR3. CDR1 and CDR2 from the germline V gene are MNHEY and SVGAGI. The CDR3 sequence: CASSFLAALGQETQYF. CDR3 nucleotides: TGTGCCAGCAGTTTCTTAGCGGCACTTGGCCAAGAGACCCAGTACTTC.

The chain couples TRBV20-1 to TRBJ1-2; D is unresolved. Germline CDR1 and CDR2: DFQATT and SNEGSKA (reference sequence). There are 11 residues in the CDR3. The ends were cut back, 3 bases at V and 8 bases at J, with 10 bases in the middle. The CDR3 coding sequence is TGCAGTGCTAGGCCGGAACTAGGCTACACCTTC. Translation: CSARPELGYTF.

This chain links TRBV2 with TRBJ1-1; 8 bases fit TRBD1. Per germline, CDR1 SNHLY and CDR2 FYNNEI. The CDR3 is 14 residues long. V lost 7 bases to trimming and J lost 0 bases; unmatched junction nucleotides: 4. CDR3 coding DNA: TGTGCCAGCAATGGACAGGGTTTGAACACTGAAGCTTTCTTT. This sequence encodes CASNGQGLNTEAFF.

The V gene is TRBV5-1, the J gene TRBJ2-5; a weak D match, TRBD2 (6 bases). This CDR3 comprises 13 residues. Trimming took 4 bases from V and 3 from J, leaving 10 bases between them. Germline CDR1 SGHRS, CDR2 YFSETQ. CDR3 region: CASSAGTEETQYF. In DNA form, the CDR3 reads TGCGCCAGCAGCGCCGGGACTGAAGAGACCCAGTACTTC.

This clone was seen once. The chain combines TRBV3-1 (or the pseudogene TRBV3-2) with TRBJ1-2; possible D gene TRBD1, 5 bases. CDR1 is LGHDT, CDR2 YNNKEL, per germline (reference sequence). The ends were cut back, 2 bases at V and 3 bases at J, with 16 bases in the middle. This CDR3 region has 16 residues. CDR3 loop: CASSQRTHHGDYGYTF. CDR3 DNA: TGTGCCAGCAGCCAACGGACACACCATGGGGACTATGGCTACACCTTC.

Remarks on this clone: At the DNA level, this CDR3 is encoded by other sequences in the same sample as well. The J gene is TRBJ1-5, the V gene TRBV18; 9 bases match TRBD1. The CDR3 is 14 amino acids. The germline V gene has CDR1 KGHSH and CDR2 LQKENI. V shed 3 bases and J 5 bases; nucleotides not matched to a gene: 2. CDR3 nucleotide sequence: TGTGCCAGCTCACCGGGACAGGGACATCAGCCCCAGCATTTT. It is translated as CASSPGQGHQPQHF.